These 20 T cell receptor beta chains were sequenced from one sample in a study of radiation and T cells in renal cell carcinoma. Using immunoSEQ multiplex PCR, the repertoire was profiled, and TCRdb retains in-frame clones only, with some absent. The sample shows more than 75,000 clones, 82% of them seen only once. Noted time point: baseline pretreatment blood. Treatment in this sample: 15 Gy SBRT to primary tumor, nephrectomy 4 weeks later. Specimen: blood, collected from a patient whose treatment included radiotherapy and nephrectomy. These receptor sequences come from a man in his sixties with renal cell carcinoma.

This chain uses TRBV7-9 with TRBJ1-4, with 7 bases lining up with TRBD1. The germline CDR1 and CDR2 sequences are SEHNR and FQNEAQ (reference sequence). CDR3 size: 15 residues. The J segment lost 4 bases and the V segment lost 1 base, leaving 3 bases of the junction unmatched. CDR3 in DNA: TGTGCCAGCAGCTTAGGGGACAGTTATAATGAAAAACTGTTTTTT. As protein: CASSLGDSYNEKLFF.

This chain links TRBV7-9 with TRBJ2-5; D may be TRBD1 (7 bases). Germline V CDR1 and CDR2: SEHNR, FQNEAQ (reference sequence). Between the trimmed V and J ends, which lost 5 bases and 0 bases, there was a span of 16 bases. The CDR3 runs to 16 residues. The DNA of the CDR3 is TGTGCCAGCAGCGTTGACAGGGCTAGCGACCAAGAGACCCAGTACTTC. It specifies CASSVDRASDQETQYF.

The rearrangement uses TRBV5-1 and TRBJ2-5, with TRBD2 identical over 7 bases. V shed 4 bases, J shed 2 bases, and the junction held 11 bases outside the gene matches. This CDR3 spans 16 amino acids. Germline V lookup: CDR1 SGHRS, CDR2 YFSETQ. This CDR3 is CASSMTSSGIQETQYF. The DNA of the CDR3 is TGCGCCAGCAGCATGACTAGCAGCGGGATACAAGAGACCCAGTACTTC.

This clone has more than one count but fewer than ten. The chain links TRBV5-1 to TRBJ2-2, with D unresolved. In germline, CDR1 is SGHRS, CDR2 YFSETQ. V was shortened by 4 bases and J by 3 bases, with 13 bases between the two germline ends. This CDR3 has 15 residues. The CDR3 spells CASSPGEFYTGELFF. The CDR3 region has the DNA TGCGCCAGCAGCCCCGGTGAGTTCTACACCGGGGAGCTGTTTTTT.

This chain uses TRBV6-5 with TRBJ2-3; a possible D gene is TRBD1 (6 bases). This CDR3 has 16 residues. CDR1 and CDR2 from the germline V gene are MNHEY and SVGAGI. Trimming took 2 bases from V and 3 from J, leaving 15 bases between them. The DNA for the CDR3 is TGTGCCAGCAGTTACGGAAGGGGGTATTCAACAGATACGCAGTATTTT. This encodes CASSYGRGYSTDTQYF.

The chain links TRBV5-5 to TRBJ1-4; D call uncertain. The CDR3 covers 15 residues. Trimming left V 4 bases short and J 0 bases short, with 10 bases between. Germline loops: CDR1 SGHKS, CDR2 YYEKEE (reference sequence). The CDR3 loop is CASSNLLTTNEKLFF. The CDR3 DNA sequence: TGTGCCAGCAGCAACCTACTAACAACTAATGAAAAACTGTTTTTT.

The chain recombines TRBV7-8 with TRBJ2-3, with TRBD1 matching 10 bases. The CDR3 sequence is 20 residues long. Germline lookup yields CDR1 SGHVS and CDR2 FQNEAQ. Unmatched junction bases numbered 24, after V lost 5 bases and J lost 7 bases. CDR3 in amino acids: CASSQSQDRGSRGRRNTQYF. The CDR3 DNA sequence: TGTGCCAGCAGCCAGTCCCAGGACAGGGGGAGTCGCGGGAGACGAAATACGCAGTATTTT.

The rearrangement joins TRBV6-5 to TRBJ2-1, with D possibly called TRBD1 or TRBD2 (6 bases each). V lost 7 bases to trimming and J lost 4 bases, with 11 bases between them. Germline values: CDR1 MNHEY, CDR2 SVGAGI. This CDR3 region has 13 residues. CDR3 protein: CASTPGAYNEQFF. CDR3 DNA: TGTGCCAGCACCCCGGGGGCTTACAATGAGCAGTTCTTC.

CDR3 in amino acids: CASSQEPDREDQPQHF. The CDR3 bases are TGTGCCAGCAGCCAAGAACCGGACAGGGAGGATCAGCCCCAGCATTTT. The chain employs TRBV4-2 and TRBJ1-5; TRBD1 agrees at 8 bases. Trimming cost V 0 bases and J 5 bases; bases outside gene matches: 6. CDR1 and CDR2 (germline): LGHNA, YNFKEQ. The CDR3 consists of 16 residues.

This chain links TRBV7-2 with TRBJ2-7, with D maybe TRBD1 (5 bases). This CDR3 has 15 amino acids. Trimming stripped 2 bases from V and 3 bases from J, with 14 bases between. Germline-derived CDR1 and CDR2 are SGHTA and FQGNSA. The CDR3 is CASSLSSIQGYEQYF. CDR3 DNA: TGTGCCAGCAGCTTAAGTTCAATCCAGGGCTACGAGCAGTACTTC.

This rearrangement joins TRBV6-5 to TRBJ1-4, with D possibly being TRBD1 (6 bases). The CDR3 has 15 amino acids. Germline CDR1 is MNHEY and CDR2 is SVGAGI. Trimming took 6 bases from V and 7 from J, leaving 18 bases between them. CDR3: CASRPPGGRVEKLFF. The CDR3 nucleotides are TGTGCCAGCAGACCTCCTGGGGGGCGAGTTGAAAAACTGTTTTTT.

The chain is built from TRBV27 and TRBJ2-7; 7 nucleotides line up with TRBD1. The CDR3 covers 16 residues. V lost 4 bases to trimming and J lost 5 bases; unmatched junction nucleotides: 14. The germline CDR1 and CDR2 sequences are MNHEY and SMNVEV (reference sequence). The CDR3 DNA reads TGTGCCAGCAGTTCCCACCGACAGGGTCAAGGAGACGAGCAGTACTTC. It translates to CASSSHRQGQGDEQYF.

V usage is TRBV27 and J usage is TRBJ2-5; possibly TRBD1 for D (6 bases). The CDR3 is 14 residues long. V was clipped by 4 bases and J by 5 bases, with 14 bases between them. Germline-derived CDR1 and CDR2 are MNHEY and SMNVEV (reference sequence). DNA of the CDR3: TGTGCCAGCAGTTCTACAGGGCTGAGGGAGACCCAGTACTTC. Protein product: CASSSTGLRETQYF.

This chain uses TRBV6-4 with TRBJ1-2; TRBD1 is a possible D gene (5 bases). Germline V gene data show CDR1 as MRHNA and CDR2 as SNTAGT. The CDR3 runs to 15 residues. The V gene lost 5 bases and the J gene lost 7 bases, with 20 bases spanning the gap. CDR3: CASSRERGTAAGYTF. The CDR3 bases are TGTGCCAGCAGTCGGGAGAGAGGGACGGCGGCTGGCTACACCTTC.

A note on this clone: The same CDR3 can be traced to other DNA sequences in this sample. The chain combines TRBV11-2 with TRBJ2-3; D not certain. Per the germline V gene, CDR1 is SGHAT and CDR2 is FQNNGV. CDR3 size: 13 residues. Trimming took 0 bases from V and 6 from J, leaving 7 bases between them. CDR3 sequence: CASSLDFPDTQYF. In DNA, the CDR3 is TGTGCCAGCAGCTTAGATTTTCCTGATACGCAGTATTTT.

The chain is built from TRBV11-3 and TRBJ2-1; D gene unclear. The CDR3 totals 13 residues. The germline gives CDR1 SGHNT, CDR2 YENEEA. V was pared by 3 bases and J by 7 bases, with 10 bases between. The CDR3: CASSFGDSNEQFF. The CDR3 region has the DNA TGTGCCAGCAGCTTTGGCGATTCTAATGAGCAGTTCTTC.

This rearrangement joins TRBV5-1 to TRBJ2-3, with D possibly called TRBD1 or TRBD2 (5 bases each). Trimming shortened V by 4 bases and J by 1 base, and 10 bases separated the two germline ends. The V gene's germline CDR1 is SGHRS and CDR2 YFSETQ. There are 14 residues in the CDR3. In nucleotides, the CDR3 is TGCGCCAGCAGCCCGCAGGGAGGCACAGATACGCAGTATTTT. This sequence encodes CASSPQGGTDTQYF.

V gene TRBV7-9 combines with J gene TRBJ2-1, with D possibly TRBD1 on 6 matching bases. Trimming cost V 7 bases and J 7 bases, with 17 bases left between them. The V gene's germline CDR1 is SEHNR and CDR2 FQNEAQ (reference sequence). The CDR3 is 14 amino acids. The CDR3 region has the DNA TGTGCCAGCACCTTGATTGAAGGGGGTAATGAGCAGTTCTTC. Translation gives CASTLIEGGNEQFF.

The chain carries TRBV4-3 and TRBJ2-3; possibly TRBD1 for D (6 bases). The V end was cut by 3 bases, the J end by 5 bases, with 24 bases between. The CDR3 is 18 amino acids. CDR1 LGHNA and CDR2 YSLEER come from the germline V gene. CDR3 region: CASSHESGTSGSKDTQYF. CDR3 DNA sequence: TGCGCCAGCAGCCATGAATCCGGGACATCCGGCTCCAAAGATACGCAGTATTTT.

The DNA of the CDR3 is TGTGCCAGCAGCTTAGAGACCGGGACAGGGCCCTACGAGCAGTACTTC. Amino acids: CASSLETGTGPYEQYF. The V gene is TRBV11-3, the J gene TRBJ2-7; 9 nucleotides align to TRBD1. V was clipped by 0 bases and J by 2 bases; unmatched bases: 5. The V gene's germline CDR1 is SGHNT and CDR2 YENEEA. This CDR3 is built from 16 residues.